Detailed here is one TCR beta chain. Antigen specificity is unknown. These data are taken from a study of post-analysis software for immune sequencing data. Study-level background: Disease courses included relapsing-remitting, secondary progressive and progressive-relapsing multiple sclerosis. Study conclusions and caveats: Those samples that were prepared in the same batch co-clustered strongly by F measure. Controls had lower frequencies than patients of 4 or 5 TRBV segments, which included TRBV5-6, TRBV5-1 and TRBV20-1. Compared with controls, patients showed significantly lower normalized Chao1 diversity.

Germline V lookup: CDR1 SNHLY, CDR2 FYNNEI. The CDR3 loop spans 15 amino acids. Trimming took 3 bases from V and 1 from J, leaving 10 bases between them. TCR beta cDNA libraries had unique molecular identifiers. T cells, roughly 1 to 10 million of them, yielded around 460,000 cDNA molecules. TCRdb re-called the PCR reads with MiXCR, one entry per CDR3 protein. The repertoire holds about 820,000 distinct CDR3 sequences, with roughly 50% as singletons. The TCR was taken from a girl aged 5-17 years with multiple sclerosis. This chain uses TRBV2 with TRBJ2-1; D unresolved. Sequenced input: blood. The CDR3: CASSDRRASYNEQFF. The CDR3, as DNA: TGTGCCAGCAGTGATCGGCGCGCTTCCTACAATGAGCAGTTCTTC.